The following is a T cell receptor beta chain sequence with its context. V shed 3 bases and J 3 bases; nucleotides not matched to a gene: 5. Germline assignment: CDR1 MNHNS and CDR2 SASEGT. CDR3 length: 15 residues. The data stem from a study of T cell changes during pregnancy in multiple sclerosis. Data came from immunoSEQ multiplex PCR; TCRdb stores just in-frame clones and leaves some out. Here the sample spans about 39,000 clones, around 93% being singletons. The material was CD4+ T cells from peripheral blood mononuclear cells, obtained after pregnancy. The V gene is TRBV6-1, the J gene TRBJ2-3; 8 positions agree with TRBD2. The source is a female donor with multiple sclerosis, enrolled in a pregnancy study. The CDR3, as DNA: TGTGCCAGCAGTGACTTAGCGGGACCTACAGATACGCAGTATTTT. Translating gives CASSDLAGPTDTQYF.